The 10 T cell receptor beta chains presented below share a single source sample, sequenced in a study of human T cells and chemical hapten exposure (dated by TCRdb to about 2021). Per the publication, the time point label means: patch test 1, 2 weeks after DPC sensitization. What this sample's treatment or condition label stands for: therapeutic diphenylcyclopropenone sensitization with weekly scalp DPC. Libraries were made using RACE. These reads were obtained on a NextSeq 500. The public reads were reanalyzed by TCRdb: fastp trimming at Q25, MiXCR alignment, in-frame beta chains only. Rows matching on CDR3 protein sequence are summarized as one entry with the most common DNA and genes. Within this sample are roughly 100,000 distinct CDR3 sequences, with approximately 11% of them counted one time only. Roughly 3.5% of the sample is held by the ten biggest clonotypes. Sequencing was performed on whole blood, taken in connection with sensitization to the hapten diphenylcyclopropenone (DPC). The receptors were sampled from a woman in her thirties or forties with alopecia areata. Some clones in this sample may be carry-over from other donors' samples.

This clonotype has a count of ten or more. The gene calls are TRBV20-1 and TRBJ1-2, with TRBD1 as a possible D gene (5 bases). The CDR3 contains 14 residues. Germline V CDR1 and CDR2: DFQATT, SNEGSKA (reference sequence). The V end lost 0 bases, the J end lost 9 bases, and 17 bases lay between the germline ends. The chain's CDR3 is CSARDNGGVIRYTF. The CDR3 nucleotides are TGCAGTGCTAGAGATAACGGGGGTGTGATTCGCTACACCTTC.

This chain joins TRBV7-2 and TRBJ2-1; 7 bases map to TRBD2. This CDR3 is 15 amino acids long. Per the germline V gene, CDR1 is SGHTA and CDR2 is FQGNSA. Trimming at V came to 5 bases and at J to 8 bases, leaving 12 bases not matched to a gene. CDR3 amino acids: CASSPNALAVHEQFF. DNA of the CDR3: TGTGCCAGCAGCCCGAATGCTCTAGCGGTACATGAGCAGTTCTTC. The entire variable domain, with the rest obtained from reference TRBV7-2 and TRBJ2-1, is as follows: GAGVSQSPSNKVTEKGKDVELRCDPISGHTALYWYRQSLGQGLEFLIYFQGNSAPDKSGLPSDRFSAERTGGSVSTLTIQRTQQEDSAVYLCASSPNALAVHEQFFGPGTRLTVL.

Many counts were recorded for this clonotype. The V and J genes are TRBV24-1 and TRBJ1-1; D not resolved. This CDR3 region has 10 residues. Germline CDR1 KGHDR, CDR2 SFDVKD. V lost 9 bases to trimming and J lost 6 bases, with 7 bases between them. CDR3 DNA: TGTGCCACCCCGGACCCTGAAGCTTTCTTT. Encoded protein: CATPDPEAFF.

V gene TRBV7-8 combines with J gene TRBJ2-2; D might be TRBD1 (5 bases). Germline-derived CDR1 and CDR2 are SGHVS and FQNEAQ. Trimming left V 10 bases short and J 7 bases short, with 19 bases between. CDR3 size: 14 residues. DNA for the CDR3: TGTGCCAATGCTCCAAGGGGAAGACTCGGGGAGCTGTTTTTT. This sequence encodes CANAPRGRLGELFF.

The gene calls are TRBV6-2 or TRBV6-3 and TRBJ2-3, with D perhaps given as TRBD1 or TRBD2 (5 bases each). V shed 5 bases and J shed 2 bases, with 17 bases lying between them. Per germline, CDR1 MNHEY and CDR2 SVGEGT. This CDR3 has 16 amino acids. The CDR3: CASSPGALGSTDTQYF. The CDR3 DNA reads TGTGCCAGCAGTCCCGGGGCACTAGGATCCACAGATACGCAGTATTTT.

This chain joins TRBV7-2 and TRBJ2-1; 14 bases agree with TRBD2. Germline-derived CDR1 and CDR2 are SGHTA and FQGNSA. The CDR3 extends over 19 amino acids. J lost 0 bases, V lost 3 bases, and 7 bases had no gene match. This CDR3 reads CASSFRPGTSGSSYNEQFF. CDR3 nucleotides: TGTGCCAGCAGCTTCCGACCCGGGACTAGCGGGAGCTCCTACAATGAGCAGTTCTTC.

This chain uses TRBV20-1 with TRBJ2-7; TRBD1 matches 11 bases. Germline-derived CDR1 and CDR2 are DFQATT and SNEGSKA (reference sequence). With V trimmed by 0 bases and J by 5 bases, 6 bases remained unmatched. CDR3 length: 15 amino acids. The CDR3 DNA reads TGCAGTGCTAGAGAATTTCGGACAGGGGGCAACGAGCAGTACTTC. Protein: CSAREFRTGGNEQYF.

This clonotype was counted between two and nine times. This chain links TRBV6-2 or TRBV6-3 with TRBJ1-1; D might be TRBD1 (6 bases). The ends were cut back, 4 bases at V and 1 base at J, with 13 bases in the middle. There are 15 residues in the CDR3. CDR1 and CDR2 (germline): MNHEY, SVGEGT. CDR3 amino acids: CASSSNRVWNTEAFF. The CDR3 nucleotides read TGTGCCAGCAGTTCTAACAGGGTTTGGAACACTGAAGCTTTCTTT.

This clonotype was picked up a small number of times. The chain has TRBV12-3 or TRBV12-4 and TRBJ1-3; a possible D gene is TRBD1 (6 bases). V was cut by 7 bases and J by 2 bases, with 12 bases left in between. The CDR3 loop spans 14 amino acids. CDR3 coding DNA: TGTGCCAGCACCGGCGGGGGGCCTGGAAACACCATATATTTT. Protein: CASTGGGPGNTIYF.

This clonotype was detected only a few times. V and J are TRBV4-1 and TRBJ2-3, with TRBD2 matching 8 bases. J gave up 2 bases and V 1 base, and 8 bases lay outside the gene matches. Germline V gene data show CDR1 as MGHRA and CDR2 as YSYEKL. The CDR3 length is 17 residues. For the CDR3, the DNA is TGCGCCAGCAGCCAAGTTTTTTTAGCGGGGACCACAGATACGCAGTATTTT. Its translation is CASSQVFLAGTTDTQYF.